A selection of T cell receptor beta chains follows, all from one sample in a study of cytomegalovirus exposure and HLA in healthy donors. Assay used: immunoSEQ multiplex PCR; TCRdb lists only in-frame clones, some missing. The data hold roughly 130,000 clones, with roughly four fifths observed a single time. The sequencing sample was made of PBMCs. Source of these receptors: a male donor in good health and CMV-seropositive. The CDR3 runs from the conserved cysteine through the conserved F or W. The D gene is left open where the match is weak.

d_call: TRBD1; v_call: TRBV4-2; j_call: TRBJ1-5; cdr3_nt: TGTGCCAGCAGCCAAGCGCGCGGACAGGGCTATCAGCCCCAGCATTTT; cdr3_aa: CASSQARGQGYQPQHF
d_call: TRBD2; v_call: TRBV5-4; j_call: TRBJ2-7; cdr3_nt: TGTGCCAGCAGCTCGACTAGCGGGACCTCCTACGAGCAGTACTTC; cdr3_aa: CASSSTSGTSYEQYF
d_call: TRBD2; v_call: TRBV19; j_call: TRBJ2-3; cdr3_nt: TGTGCCAGTAGTACCGCCTCTACTAGCGGGAGGCCACAGTATTTT; cdr3_aa: CASSTASTSGRPQYF
d_call: NA; v_call: TRBV5-6; j_call: TRBJ2-7; cdr3_nt: TGTGCCAGCACCACTCTAAACTACGAGCAGTACTTC; cdr3_aa: CASTTLNYEQYF
d_call: TRBD1; v_call: TRBV15; j_call: TRBJ2-1; cdr3_nt: TGTGCCACCAGCAGAGGTGCAGGGACAGGGGTGAGGAATGAGCAGTTCTTC; cdr3_aa: CATSRGAGTGVRNEQFF
d_call: TRBD1; v_call: TRBV6-1; j_call: TRBJ1-4; cdr3_nt: TGTGCCAGCAGTGCCCAAAGGGACAGGGGGGGAAAACTGTTTTTT; cdr3_aa: CASSAQRDRGGKLFF
d_call: TRBD1; v_call: TRBV7-2; j_call: TRBJ2-7; cdr3_nt: TGTGCCAGCAGCTTAGTGGGACAGGCCTACGAGCAGTACTTC; cdr3_aa: CASSLVGQAYEQYF
d_call: TRBD2; v_call: TRBV27; j_call: TRBJ2-7; cdr3_nt: TGTGCCAGCAGTTTAGGTGGGACTAGCGGGGTCTACGAGCAGTACTTC; cdr3_aa: CASSLGGTSGVYEQYF
d_call: TRBD2; v_call: TRBV4-2; j_call: TRBJ2-3; cdr3_nt: TGTGCCAGCAGCCAAGATCTGCAGGGACTAGCGGGAGGGCCTAGCACAGATACGCAGTATTTT; cdr3_aa: CASSQDLQGLAGGPSTDTQYF
d_call: TRBD2; v_call: TRBV7-2; j_call: TRBJ2-7; cdr3_nt: TGTGCCAGCAGCTTACAACTAGCGGGAGCCAACGAGCAGTACTTC; cdr3_aa: CASSLQLAGANEQYF
d_call: NA; v_call: TRBV11-2; j_call: TRBJ2-1; cdr3_nt: TGTGCCAGCAGCTTAGTTCGGGGAGGCTCGGGGAATGAGCAGTTCTTC; cdr3_aa: CASSLVRGGSGNEQFF
d_call: NA; v_call: TRBV11-2; j_call: TRBJ2-7; cdr3_nt: TGTGCCAGCAGCTTAGGATTGGCATCCTCCTACGAGCAGTACTTC; cdr3_aa: CASSLGLASSYEQYF
d_call: NA; v_call: TRBV5-1; j_call: TRBJ2-6; cdr3_nt: TGCGCCAGCAGCCTCGCTGGCGGGTTCGAAACCTCTGGGGCCAACGTCCTGACTTTC; cdr3_aa: CASSLAGGFETSGANVLTF
d_call: NA; v_call: TRBV6-6; j_call: TRBJ2-1; cdr3_nt: TGTGCCAGCAGTCCAACTAGCCCTGAGTACAATGAGCAGTTCTTC; cdr3_aa: CASSPTSPEYNEQFF
d_call: TRBD2; v_call: TRBV14; j_call: TRBJ2-3; cdr3_nt: TGTGCCAGCAGCCAAGATTGGCGGGAGCGCACGCAGTATTTT; cdr3_aa: CASSQDWRERTQYF
d_call: TRBD2; v_call: TRBV28; j_call: TRBJ2-3; cdr3_nt: TGTGCCAGCAGTTCTTCCGGGACTAGGGTGACAGATACGCAGTATTTT; cdr3_aa: CASSSSGTRVTDTQYF
d_call: NA; v_call: TRBV5-1; j_call: TRBJ2-7; cdr3_nt: TGCGCCAGCAGCACTACCCAGGGGAGGGACGAGCAGTACTTC; cdr3_aa: CASSTTQGRDEQYF